Listed here are 5 T cell receptor beta chains from one sample, sequenced in a study of T-cell reconstitution after alpha-beta-depleted transplantation in children. Library preparation (for TCRbeta) was performed with unique molecular identifiers. Each CDR3 protein gets one entry after TCRdb re-called the PCR reads with MiXCR. The data contain fewer than 1 million distinct CDR3 sequences, 16% of them singletons. This sample comprised PBMCs, mostly from graft donor cells, obtained 360 days after TCRalphabeta/CD19-depleted stem cell transplant. All receptors derive from a male patient between 5 and 17 years old who had a stem cell transplant for acute lymphoblastic leukemia, so the T cells may come from the graft donor.

V and J are TRBV5-1 and TRBJ1-6; D perhaps matches TRBD1 (5 bases). Germline CDR1 is SGHRS and CDR2 is YFSETQ. The CDR3 is made up of 14 amino acids. Trimming shortened V by 2 bases and J by 11 bases, and 14 bases separated the two germline ends. Written as DNA, the CDR3 is TGCGCCAGCAGCTTAGCCGACAGCAGGGCACCCCTCCACTTT. Protein sequence: CASSLADSRAPLHF.

This clonotype was picked up a small number of times. This chain joins TRBV5-1 and TRBJ1-2; D gene unclear. The CDR3 is 14 residues long. The ends were cut back, 1 base at V and 7 bases at J, with 14 bases in the middle. Germline V CDR1 and CDR2: SGHRS, YFSETQ. The CDR3 reads CASSLTEGFSGYTF. The CDR3 DNA sequence: TGCGCCAGCAGCTTGACAGAGGGATTTTCTGGCTACACCTTC.

The rearrangement uses TRBV18 and TRBJ2-1; no reliable D call. CDR3 size: 14 residues. V lost 4 bases to trimming and J lost 6 bases, with 13 bases between them. The germline V gene has CDR1 KGHSH and CDR2 LQKENI. CDR3 nucleotides: TGTGCCAGCTCACAAAGGGCCCTCGGCAATGAGCAGTTCTTC. Its translation: CASSQRALGNEQFF.

This clonotype was counted ten times or more. The gene calls are TRBV10-2 and TRBJ2-4; possible D gene TRBD1, 5 bases. Germline V gives CDR1 WSHSY, CDR2 SAAADI. Trimming cost V 6 bases and J 2 bases, with 14 bases left between them. The CDR3 extends over 15 amino acids. Written as DNA, the CDR3 is TGCGCCAGCAGGGCCCCAGCAGGGTCCAAAAACATTCAGTACTTC. It translates to CASRAPAGSKNIQYF.

J is TRBJ1-1 and V is TRBV19, with D unresolved. The CDR3 extends over 13 amino acids. The germline V gene has CDR1 LNHDA and CDR2 SQIVND (reference sequence). V was shortened by 3 bases and J by 3 bases, with 8 bases between the two germline ends. The CDR3 coding sequence is TGTGCCAGTAGTATCTTGGCTTACACTGAAGCTTTCTTT. This translates into CASSILAYTEAFF.